This T cell receptor beta chain was found in a study of blood T cell repertoires in COVID-19. On the study more broadly: Acute-phase and convalescent COVID-19 samples originated in the United States, Italy and Spain. PBMCs, B-cell-depleted T cells, or T cells were the source of the cDNA or gDNA that made up the material.

In the source study's methods: Amplification of reference gene primers was used by the study to estimate nucleated cell counts. TCRdb's copy holds only in-frame clones and misses some; the assay was immunoSEQ multiplex PCR. V and J calls plus clone size are reproduced from that table; the DNA served to infer D and trimming. The sample lists roughly 160,000 clones, 80% to 85% occurring once. This clone was detected once. Unmatched junction bases numbered 10, after V lost 3 bases and J lost 7 bases. This CDR3 has 17 amino acids. Germline V gene sequence: CDR1 SGHAT, CDR2 FQNNGV. The receptor comes from a man between 70 and 80 years old with active or convalescent COVID-19. Sequenced sample: peripheral blood. V usage is TRBV11-2 and J usage is TRBJ1-6; 9 nucleotides match TRBD1. CDR3 nucleotides: TGTGCCAGCAGCTTGGACTTTTACAGGGGGCACAATTCACCCCTCCACTTT. It translates to CASSLDFYRGHNSPLHF.